This note documents a single TCR beta chain sequence. The V end was cut by 3 bases, the J end by 4 bases, with 16 bases between. Germline CDR1 and CDR2: DFQATT and SNEGSKA (reference sequence). This CDR3 contains 14 residues. Methods used by the authors: For nucleated cells, counts were estimated from reference gene primer amplification. Assay: immunoSEQ multiplex PCR; the TCRdb copy retains only in-frame clones and omits some. That table gives V, J and clone size, and the DNA gave D and trimming. The sample has 100,000 to 120,000 clones, roughly 79% seen once. The data belong to a study of blood T cell repertoires in COVID-19. Study-wide context: The study drew acute and convalescent COVID-19 samples from the United States, Italy and Spain. Nucleic acid was either cDNA or gDNA, and it came from T cells, B-cell-depleted T cells, or PBMCs.

Sequencing was carried out using peripheral blood. This receptor was taken from a woman in her 70s with acute or convalescent COVID-19. V usage is TRBV20-1 and J usage is TRBJ2-7; the D gene is possibly TRBD2 (6 bases). The CDR3 DNA follows: TGCAGTGCTAGTGGGTCGGCGGGGCCATACGAGCAGTACTTC. Translation: CSASGSAGPYEQYF.